This TCR beta chain was recorded in a study of cytomegalovirus exposure and HLA in healthy donors. Findings and caveats of the study: The study listed roughly 160 cytomegalovirus-associated TCR beta chains.

J was trimmed by 7 bases and V by 5 bases; bases with no gene match: 6. The length of the CDR3 is 13 residues. CDR1 and CDR2 (germline): GTSNPN, SVGIG (reference sequence). The PCR was carried out with 60 Vbeta primers and 13 Jbeta primers. Generated by immunoSEQ multiplex PCR, the TCRdb table keeps only in-frame clones and is missing some. The sample lists about 70,000 clones; about 74% were seen once. This clone was counted a few times. Its antigen is undetermined. The TCR comes from a human donor in good health. Material: PBMCs. J is TRBJ2-4 and V is TRBV30, with TRBD2 identical over 9 bases. CDR3 protein: CAWDISGGNIQYF. The CDR3 DNA follows: TGTGCCTGGGATATTAGCGGGGGTAACATTCAGTACTTC.